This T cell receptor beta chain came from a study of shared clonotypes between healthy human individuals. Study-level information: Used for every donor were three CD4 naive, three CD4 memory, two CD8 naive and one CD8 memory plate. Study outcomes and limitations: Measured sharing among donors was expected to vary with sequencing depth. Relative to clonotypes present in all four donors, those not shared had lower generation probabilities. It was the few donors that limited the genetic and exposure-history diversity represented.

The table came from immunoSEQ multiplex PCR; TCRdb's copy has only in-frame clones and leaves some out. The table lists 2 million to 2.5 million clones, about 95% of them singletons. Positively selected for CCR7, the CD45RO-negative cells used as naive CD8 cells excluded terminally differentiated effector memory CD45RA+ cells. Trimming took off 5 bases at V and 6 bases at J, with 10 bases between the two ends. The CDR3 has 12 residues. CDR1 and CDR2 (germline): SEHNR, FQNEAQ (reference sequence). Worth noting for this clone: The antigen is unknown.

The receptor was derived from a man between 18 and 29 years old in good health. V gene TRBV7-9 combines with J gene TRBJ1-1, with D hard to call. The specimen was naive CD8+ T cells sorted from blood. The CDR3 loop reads CASSTHTPEAFF. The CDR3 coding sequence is TGTGCCAGCAGCACCCATACCCCTGAAGCTTTCTTT. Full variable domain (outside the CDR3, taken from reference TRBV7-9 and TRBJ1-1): DTGVSQNPRHKITKRGQNVTFRCDPISEHNRLYWYRQTLGQGPEFLTYFQNEAQLEKSRLLSDRFSAERPKGSFSTLEIQRTEQGDSAMYLCASSTHTPEAFFGQGTRLTVV.